The entry below gives a single T cell receptor beta chain sequence along with its context. In blood CD8+ and CD4+ T cells, TCR beta underwent sequencing. The CDR3 runs 15 residues. CDR1 and CDR2 from the germline V gene are SGHRS and YFSETQ. The V and J ends lost 1 base and 4 bases respectively, with 9 bases between them. RNA totalling about 0.45 to 1 ug underwent reverse transcription with random hexamers. TCRdb called the immunoSEQ multiplex PCR reads again in MiXCR, with one record for every CDR3 protein. Here the sample spans 95,000 to 150,000 distinct CDR3 sequences, over 90% being singletons. The data belong to a study of CD8 T cells in Susac syndrome. Study overall: Patients with Susac syndrome were therapy-naive, on corticosteroids, or on intravenous immunoglobulin alone at the time that blood was drawn.

Sample: CD4+ T cells from PBMCs. V gene TRBV5-1 combines with J gene TRBJ2-6; unclear D gene. The source of this sequence is a human donor with Susac syndrome. The CDR3 sequence is CASSLPQDGANVLTF. CDR3 nucleotides: TGCGCCAGCAGCTTGCCCCAGGACGGGGCCAACGTCCTGACTTTC.